The 13 T cell receptor beta chains below were found in one sample sequenced in a study of cytomegalovirus exposure and HLA in healthy donors. PCR used 60 Vbeta primers and 13 Jbeta primers. Measured with immunoSEQ multiplex PCR; TCRdb has only the in-frame clones, and not every one. The sample holds over 90,000 clones, 73% seen once. Material: PBMCs. These receptors all come from a man aged 35-49 years in good health and CMV-seronegative.

The chain joins TRBV12-2 to TRBJ2-3; the D call in the table, TRBD1, was not verified against the DNA. TRBV12-2 is shown as a pseudogene. This CDR3 comprises 18 residues. The CDR3 DNA is TGTGCAAGTCGCTTAGACAGGATTTCGGTACTCCTCACAGATACGCAGTATTTT. Its protein product is CASRLDRISVLLTDTQYF.

The chain employs TRBV27 and TRBJ1-4; possible D gene TRBD1, 5 bases. Per germline, CDR1 MNHEY and CDR2 SMNVEV (reference sequence). This CDR3 spans 15 amino acids. The ends were cut back, 2 bases at V and 6 bases at J, with 13 bases in the middle. CDR3 residues: CASSLVQGGDEKLFF. The CDR3 DNA sequence: TGTGCCAGCAGTTTAGTGCAGGGAGGAGATGAAAAACTGTTTTTT.

The chain employs TRBV27 and TRBJ1-1; 11 bases line up with TRBD1. V gave up 5 bases and J gave up 1 base; unmatched junction bases: 6. The CDR3 runs to 16 residues. Germline-derived CDR1 and CDR2 are MNHEY and SMNVEV (reference sequence). The CDR3, as DNA: TGTGCCAGCAGTGGACAGGGGGCTTTCAAGAACACTGAAGCTTTCTTT. Amino acid sequence: CASSGQGAFKNTEAFF.

This clone came up a few times. The chain uses TRBV6-1 and TRBJ1-5, with D possibly matching TRBD1 (6 bases). The V end lost 2 bases, the J end lost 3 bases, and 23 bases lay between the germline ends. This CDR3 spans 19 amino acids. Germline V gene sequence: CDR1 MNHNS, CDR2 SASEGT. CDR3 residues: CASSELVWGKDSDNQPQHF. The CDR3 DNA reads TGTGCCAGCAGTGAATTGGTTTGGGGGAAGGACAGCGACAATCAGCCCCAGCATTTT.

In its sample, this clone was seen a few times. This sequence joins TRBV6-1 and TRBJ2-7; weak D call: TRBD1 (6 bases). The V gene lost 6 bases and the J gene lost 2 bases, with 14 bases spanning the gap. This CDR3 comprises 14 residues. Germline loops: CDR1 MNHNS, CDR2 SASEGT. The CDR3 is CASSSGTITYEQYF. The CDR3 nucleotides are TGTGCCAGCAGCTCCGGGACAATCACCTACGAGCAGTACTTC.

The J gene is TRBJ2-7, the V gene TRBV5-1; D is unclear. There are 16 residues in the CDR3. Per germline, CDR1 SGHRS and CDR2 YFSETQ. V was pared by 7 bases and J by 4 bases, with 24 bases between. The CDR3 nucleotides read TGCGCCAGCCGGAGTGGGTTTGCGGCTTTCGGTTACGAGCAGTACTTC. Residues: CASRSGFAAFGYEQYF.

The V and J genes are TRBV7-8 and TRBJ1-2; D is ambiguous. The CDR3 has 13 amino acids. With 4 bases removed from V and 7 bases from J, the gap between germline ends came to 13 bases. From germline, CDR1 is SGHVS and CDR2 FQNEAQ. CDR3 sequence reads: CASSSTRESGYTF. The DNA of the CDR3 is TGTGCCAGCAGCTCAACCCGGGAATCTGGCTACACCTTC.

This rearrangement joins TRBV5-6 to TRBJ1-1; weak D call: TRBD1 (5 bases). The CDR3 is made up of 13 amino acids. Trimming took 4 bases from V and 0 from J, leaving 7 bases between them. Germline V gives CDR1 SGHDT, CDR2 YYEEEE. CDR3 nucleotide sequence: TGTGCCAGCAGCGGGGGGATGAACACTGAAGCTTTCTTT. Its translation: CASSGGMNTEAFF.

J is TRBJ1-6 and V is TRBV5-1; perhaps TRBD1 as D (5 bases). Trimming cost V 10 bases and J 4 bases, with 27 bases left between them. This CDR3 has 18 amino acids. Germline lookup yields CDR1 SGHRS and CDR2 YFSETQ. Written as DNA, the CDR3 is TGCGCCCGTGCGCCCTACGGCGATAGACAGCATTATAATTCACCCCTCCACTTT. This encodes CARAPYGDRQHYNSPLHF.

The chain recombines TRBV2 with TRBJ2-7; a possible D gene is TRBD1 (5 bases). This CDR3 is 14 amino acids long. Trimming pared 0 bases from V and 3 bases from J, leaving 9 bases between. The germline V gene encodes CDR1 SNHLY and CDR2 FYNNEI. The CDR3 DNA reads as TGTGCCAGCAGTGAAGCGACAGAGCTCTACGAGCAGTACTTC. Translating it yields CASSEATELYEQYF.

The genes are TRBV28 and TRBJ2-5; the D gene is possibly TRBD1 (7 bases). CDR3 length: 16 amino acids. Deletions cut 2 bases from V and 4 bases from J, with 17 bases between. Germline V gene lookup returns CDR1 MDHEN and CDR2 SYDVKM. The CDR3: CASSLAEGAPRETQYF. DNA of the CDR3: TGTGCCAGCAGTTTAGCGGAGGGGGCGCCCCGAGAGACCCAGTACTTC.

The chain recombines TRBV7-3 with TRBJ2-5; tentative D call: TRBD1 (5 bases). Germline lookup yields CDR1 SGHTA and CDR2 FQGTGA. Trimming pared 1 base from V and 5 bases from J, leaving 17 bases between. CDR3 length equals 16 residues. The CDR3: CASSLMGQGTGETQYF. As DNA, the CDR3 is TGTGCCAGCAGCTTAATGGGCCAGGGAACCGGGGAGACCCAGTACTTC. The full variable domain, completed using reference TRBV7-3 and TRBJ2-5, is GAGVSQTPSNKVTEKGKYVELRCDPISGHTALYWYRQSLGQGPEFLIYFQGTGAADDSGLPNDRFFAVRPEGSVSTLKIQRTERGDSAVYLCASSLMGQGTGETQYFGPGTRLLVL.

The chain is built from TRBV7-8 and TRBJ2-3; TRBD2 might be the D (5 bases). CDR1 and CDR2 from the germline V gene are SGHVS and FQNEAQ. V was cut by 4 bases and J by 0 bases, with 8 bases left in between. The CDR3 runs to 14 residues. Here the CDR3 reads CASSWRTSTDTQYF. The DNA of the CDR3 is TGTGCCAGCAGCTGGAGGACTAGCACAGATACGCAGTATTTT.